Listed below are T cell receptor beta chains from one sample, sequenced in a study of persistence of HIV-infected CD4 T cells. TCRdb's copy holds only in-frame clones and misses some; the assay was immunoSEQ multiplex PCR. The data hold tens of thousands of clones, with around 67% observed a single time. The antigens for these receptors are not known. Here the sequenced sample was CD4+ T cells sorted from PBMCs after approximately 18-hour stimulation, taken from a patient who received antiretroviral therapy. The receptors here all came from an adult man with HIV who was CMV-seropositive. Each CDR3 is given with its conserved first and last residue. Fields, in order: D gene, clone size, J gene, V gene, CDR3 DNA, CDR3 protein. A D gene is named only where the DNA matches it firmly. Only part of the rows carry a size: once, few, many, or a class if the clone is expanded.

TRBD2 NA TRBJ2-3 TRBV6-5 TGTGCCAGCAGCCGACTAGCGGGGACAGATACGCAGTATTTT CASSRLAGTDTQYF
NA NA TRBJ1-1 TRBV3-1/TRBV3-2 TGTGCCAGCAGCCCAGCCCTGAACACTGAAGCTTTCTTT CASSPALNTEAFF
NA NA TRBJ2-1 TRBV7-9 TGTGCCAGCAGCTTAGGTGGTCTTTCCGGTGAGCAGTTCTTC CASSLGGLSGEQFF
TRBD1 NA TRBJ2-2 TRBV5-6 TGTGCCAGCAGCACCGGGACAGGGGTAACCGGGGAGCTGTTTTTT CASSTGTGVTGELFF
NA NA TRBJ1-1 TRBV9 TGTGCCAGCAGCGGCCAGGGGAAGAACACTGAAGCTTTCTTT CASSGQGKNTEAFF
TRBD2 NA TRBJ2-3 TRBV9 TGTGCCAGCAGCGTCGCCGCGGGGGGGCTTACAGATACGCAGTATTTT CASSVAAGGLTDTQYF
NA NA TRBJ2-3 TRBV18 TGTGCCAGCTCAGCACAGAGAGATACGCAGTATTTT CASSAQRDTQYF
NA once TRBJ1-4 TRBV18 TGTGCCAGCTCATCTCGGAGGTCGGACTCGGGGGGAAAACTGTTTTTT CASSSRRSDSGGKLFF
NA NA TRBJ1-2 TRBV5-1 TGCGCCAGCAGCTTAATGGATGAGGGCTACACCTTC CASSLMDEGYTF
NA NA TRBJ1-1 TRBV5-6 TGTGCCAGCAGCTTGGCAGGGAAGGGTTACACTGAAGCTTTCTTT CASSLAGKGYTEAFF
NA NA TRBJ1-2 TRBV5-1 TGCGCCAGCAGCTTGGTCGGGCAGCTTAACTATGGCTACACCTTC CASSLVGQLNYGYTF
TRBD1 NA TRBJ1-5 TRBV19 TGTGCCAGTAGTAAGGGGACAGGGGCCAATCAGCCCCAGCATTTT CASSKGTGANQPQHF
NA NA TRBJ1-1 TRBV7-9 TGTGCCAGCAGCTTGAGGGAAGACACTGAAGCTTTCTTT CASSLREDTEAFF
NA few TRBJ1-6 TRBV27 TGTGCCAGCAGTTTATCGTGGGACCGGTATTCACCCCTCCACTTT CASSLSWDRYSPLHF
NA NA TRBJ2-1 TRBV3-1/TRBV3-2 TGTGCCAGCAGCCGGGTATCCTACAATGAGCAGTTCTTC CASSRVSYNEQFF
NA NA TRBJ2-7 TRBV2 TGTGCCAGCAGTGAACAGGGCGCTTCCTACGAGCAGTACTTC CASSEQGASYEQYF
NA NA TRBJ2-3 TRBV29-1 TGCAGCGTTTCCCAGGGGACTAGCACAGATACGCAGTATTTT CSVSQGTSTDTQYF
TRBD2 few TRBJ2-1 TRBV5-1 TGCGCCAGCAGCACGGACGCGGGGGGGTCCTACAATGAGCAGTTCTTC CASSTDAGGSYNEQFF
NA NA TRBJ1-2 TRBV27 TGTGCCAGCAGTTTAGCCGGACCCAAGGCCCCTAACTATGGCTACACCTTC CASSLAGPKAPNYGYTF
NA NA TRBJ1-1 TRBV10-1 TGCGCCAGCAGGCTCACAGGGGAAGCTTTCTTT CASRLTGEAFF
TRBD1 NA TRBJ1-5 TRBV6-5 TGTGCCAGCAACCCCCAGGGGGCGTTTATTCAGCCCCAGCATTTT CASNPQGAFIQPQHF
NA once TRBJ1-2 TRBV5-1 TGCGCCAGCAGCCCTCGATCAGCCGGGCAGAGTAACTATGGCTACACCTTC CASSPRSAGQSNYGYTF
TRBD1 NA TRBJ1-5 TRBV23-1 TGCGCCAGCAGTCACCCTAGACAGGGGTGCAATCAGCCCCAGCATTTT CASSHPRQGCNQPQHF
NA NA TRBJ1-6 TRBV6-5 TGTGCCAGCAGGGGAGGGGTCGCCAATTCACCCCTCCACTTT CASRGGVANSPLHF
TRBD2 NA TRBJ2-5 TRBV3-1/TRBV3-2 TGTGCCAGCAGCCCTGTCGGGACTAGCGGGGGGTACAACCAAGAGACCCAGTACTTC CASSPVGTSGGYNQETQYF
TRBD1 NA TRBJ1-4 TRBV7-2 TGTGCCAGCAGCTTGATGCAGGGGGCTCGGGAAAAACTGTTTTTT CASSLMQGAREKLFF
TRBD2 NA TRBJ2-1 TRBV3-1/TRBV3-2 TGTGCCAGCAGCCAAACTAGCGGGGGGTTTGAGCAGTTCTTC CASSQTSGGFEQFF
NA few TRBJ2-3 TRBV10-1 TGCGCCAGCACGGGCGGTAGCACAGATACGCAGTATTTT CASTGGSTDTQYF
TRBD1 NA TRBJ1-4 TRBV3-1/TRBV3-2 TGTGCCAGCAGCCAAAAAGGGGGCGCGACTGAAAAACTGTTTTTT CASSQKGGATEKLFF
NA few TRBJ1-5 TRBV28 TGTGCCAGCAGTTTAAGCAGTTCGGAGCAGTTTACAGGTCCGGCCTACAATCAGCCCCAGCATTTT CASSLSSSEQFTGPAYNQPQHF
NA NA TRBJ2-1 TRBV10-3 TGTGCCATCAGTGGAATGGGGATGGGGGACAATGAGCAGTTCTTC CAISGMGMGDNEQFF
NA NA TRBJ2-7 TRBV19 TGTGCCAGTAGTCCTCAAAATCAGGGAGCCCACGAGCAGTACTTC CASSPQNQGAHEQYF
TRBD1 medium-sized TRBJ1-1 TRBV5-1 TGCGCCAGCAGCCAGACAGGGAGGAACACTGAAGCTTTCTTT CASSQTGRNTEAFF
NA NA TRBJ2-4 TRBV2 TGTGCCAGCACCCAAGGGGACCCTGGTGCCAAAAACATTCAGTACTTC CASTQGDPGAKNIQYF
NA NA TRBJ2-3 TRBV5-1 TGCGCCAGCAGCTTGGCCTTGGTCGTCACAGATACGCAGTATTTT CASSLALVVTDTQYF
TRBD2 NA TRBJ2-3 TRBV28 TGTGCCAGCAGTTTAACTAGCGGGAGGCAGTATTTT CASSLTSGRQYF
TRBD2 NA TRBJ2-3 TRBV9 TGTGCCAGCAGCGTAGGAGCGGGGGGTAGCACAGATACGCAGTATTTT CASSVGAGGSTDTQYF
NA few TRBJ1-6 TRBV7-2 TGTGCCAGCAGCTTACGGAGGAATGAGGCTTCACCCCTCCACTTT CASSLRRNEASPLHF
TRBD1 NA TRBJ2-3 TRBV5-1 TGCGCCAGCAGCTTGACAGGGGGCGAAACAGATACGCAGTATTTT CASSLTGGETDTQYF
NA NA TRBJ1-3 TRBV19 TGTGCCAGTAGCGGGGGCCCCGGAAACACCATATATTTT CASSGGPGNTIYF
TRBD1 NA TRBJ1-2 TRBV18 TGTGCCAGCTCACCTCGGGACAGGGGTTTTGGCTACACCTTC CASSPRDRGFGYTF
NA NA TRBJ2-4 TRBV6-6 TGTGCCAGCAGCATCAACTCCCGGCTAACCTTC CASSINSRLTF
NA few TRBJ2-2 TRBV9 TGTGCCAGCACCCCGCAGAGCACGGCCGGGGAGCTGTTTTTT CASTPQSTAGELFF
TRBD2 once TRBJ2-3 TRBV27 TGTGCCAGCAGTTTAGGGCCGAGCGGGGGGAACACAGATACGCAGTATTTT CASSLGPSGGNTDTQYF
NA NA TRBJ2-3 TRBV6-5 TGTGCCAGCAATTCTAAGGGCACAGATACGCAGTATTTT CASNSKGTDTQYF
NA medium-sized TRBJ1-6 TRBV27 TGTGCCAGTACATACAGGTCCAATAATTCACCCCTCCACTTT CASTYRSNNSPLHF
TRBD2 few TRBJ2-7 TRBV6-1 TGTGCCAGCAGTGAATCTCTGCTAGCGGGGGCCTACGAGCAGTACTTC CASSESLLAGAYEQYF
TRBD1 NA TRBJ2-5 TRBV10-1 TGCGCCAGCAGTGATTCGGGACAGGGGCTACAAGAGACCCAGTACTTC CASSDSGQGLQETQYF
NA NA TRBJ1-2 TRBV7-8 TGTGCCAGCAGCTCTAGCCCGGGACCCTATGGCTACACCTTC CASSSSPGPYGYTF
NA NA TRBJ2-2 TRBV3-1/TRBV3-2 TGTGCCAGCAGGCAGAACAGGGCAGCCGGGGAGCTGTTTTTT CASRQNRAAGELFF